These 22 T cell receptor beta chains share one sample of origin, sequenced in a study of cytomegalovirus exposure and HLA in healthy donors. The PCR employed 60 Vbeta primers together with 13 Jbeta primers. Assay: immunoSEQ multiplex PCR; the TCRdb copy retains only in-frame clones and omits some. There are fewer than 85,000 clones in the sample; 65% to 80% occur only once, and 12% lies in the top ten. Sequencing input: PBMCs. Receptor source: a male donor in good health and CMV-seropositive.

CDR3 residues: CASSAGRGGPQFF. CDR3 coding DNA: TGTGCCAGCAGTGCGGGAAGGGGGGGGCCCCAGTTCTTC. This sequence joins TRBV2 and TRBJ2-1; a possible D gene is TRBD2 (7 bases). Germline loops: CDR1 SNHLY, CDR2 FYNNEI. The V end was cut by 4 bases, the J end by 13 bases, with 17 bases between. The CDR3 consists of 13 residues.

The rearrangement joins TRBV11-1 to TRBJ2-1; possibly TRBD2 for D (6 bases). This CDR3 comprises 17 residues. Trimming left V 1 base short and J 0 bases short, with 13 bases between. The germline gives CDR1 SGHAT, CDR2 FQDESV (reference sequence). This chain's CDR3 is CASSLGHGGTSYNEQFF. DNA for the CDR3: TGTGCCAGCAGCTTAGGGCACGGCGGGACCTCCTACAATGAGCAGTTCTTC.

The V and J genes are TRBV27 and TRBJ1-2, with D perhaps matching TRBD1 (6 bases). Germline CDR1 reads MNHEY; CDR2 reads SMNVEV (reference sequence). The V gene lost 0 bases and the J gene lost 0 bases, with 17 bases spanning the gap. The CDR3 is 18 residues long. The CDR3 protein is CASSLSYGTPYPNYGYTF. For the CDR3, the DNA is TGTGCCAGCAGTTTATCCTACGGGACACCCTACCCTAACTATGGCTACACCTTC.

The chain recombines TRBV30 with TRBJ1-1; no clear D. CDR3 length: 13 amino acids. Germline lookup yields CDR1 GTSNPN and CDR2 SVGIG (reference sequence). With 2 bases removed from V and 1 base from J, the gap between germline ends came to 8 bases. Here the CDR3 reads CAWSWGGNTEAFF. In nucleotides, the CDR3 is TGTGCCTGGAGTTGGGGAGGGAACACTGAAGCTTTCTTT.

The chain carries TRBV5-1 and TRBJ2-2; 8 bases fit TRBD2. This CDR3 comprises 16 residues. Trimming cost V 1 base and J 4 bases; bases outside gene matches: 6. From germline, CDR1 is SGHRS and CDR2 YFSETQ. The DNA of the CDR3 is TGCGCCAGCAGCTTGCCGGGAGGGCCGGTCACCGGGGAGCTGTTTTTT. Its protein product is CASSLPGGPVTGELFF.

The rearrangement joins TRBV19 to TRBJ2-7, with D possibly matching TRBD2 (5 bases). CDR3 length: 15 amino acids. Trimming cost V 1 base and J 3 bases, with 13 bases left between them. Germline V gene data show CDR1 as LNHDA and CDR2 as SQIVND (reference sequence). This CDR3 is CASSIGSGDYYEQYF. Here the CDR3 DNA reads TGTGCCAGTAGTATAGGGTCCGGGGATTACTACGAGCAGTACTTC.

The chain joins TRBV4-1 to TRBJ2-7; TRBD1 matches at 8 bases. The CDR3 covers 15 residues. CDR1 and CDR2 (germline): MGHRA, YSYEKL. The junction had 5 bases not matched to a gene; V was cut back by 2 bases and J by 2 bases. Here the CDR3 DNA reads TGCGCCAGCAGCCAACGGACAGGGTTCACCTACGAGCAGTACTTC. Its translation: CASSQRTGFTYEQYF.

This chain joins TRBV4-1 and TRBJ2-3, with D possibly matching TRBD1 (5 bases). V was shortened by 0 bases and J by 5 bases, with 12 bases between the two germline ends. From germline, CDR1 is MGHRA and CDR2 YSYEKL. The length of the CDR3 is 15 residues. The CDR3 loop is CASSQDAGKGDTQYF. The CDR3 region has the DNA TGCGCCAGCAGCCAAGACGCAGGGAAAGGAGATACGCAGTATTTT.

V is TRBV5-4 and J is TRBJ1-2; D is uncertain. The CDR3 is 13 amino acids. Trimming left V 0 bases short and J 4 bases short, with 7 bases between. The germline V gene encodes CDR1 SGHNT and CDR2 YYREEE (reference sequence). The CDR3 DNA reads TGTGCCAGCAGCTTGGCACAAGTCTATGGCTACACCTTC. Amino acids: CASSLAQVYGYTF.

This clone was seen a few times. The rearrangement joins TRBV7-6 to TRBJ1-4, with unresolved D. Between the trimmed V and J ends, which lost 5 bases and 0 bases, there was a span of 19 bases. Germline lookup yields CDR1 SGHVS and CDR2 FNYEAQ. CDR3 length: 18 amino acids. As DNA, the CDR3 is TGTGCCAGCAGCGTAGAGATCTCTCAGCTAGCAACTAATGAAAAACTGTTTTTT. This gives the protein CASSVEISQLATNEKLFF. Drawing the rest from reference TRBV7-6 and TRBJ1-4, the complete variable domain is GAGVSQSPRYKVTKRGQDVALRCDPISGHVSLYWYRQALGQGPEFLTYFNYEAQQDKSGLPNDRFSAERPEGSISTLTIQRTEQRDSAMYRCASSVEISQLATNEKLFFGSGTQLSVL.

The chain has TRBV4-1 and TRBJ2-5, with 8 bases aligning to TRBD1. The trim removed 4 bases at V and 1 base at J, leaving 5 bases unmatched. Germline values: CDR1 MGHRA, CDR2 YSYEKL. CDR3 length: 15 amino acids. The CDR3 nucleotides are TGCGCCAGCAGCCGGCCACAGGGGGGCCAAGAGACCCAGTACTTC. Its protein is CASSRPQGGQETQYF.

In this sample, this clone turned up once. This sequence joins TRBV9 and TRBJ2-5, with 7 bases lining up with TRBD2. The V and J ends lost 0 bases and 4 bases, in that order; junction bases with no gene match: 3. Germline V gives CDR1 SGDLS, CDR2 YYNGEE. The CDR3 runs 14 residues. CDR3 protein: CASSVAPGGETQYF. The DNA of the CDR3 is TGTGCCAGCAGCGTAGCCCCGGGGGGAGAGACCCAGTACTTC.

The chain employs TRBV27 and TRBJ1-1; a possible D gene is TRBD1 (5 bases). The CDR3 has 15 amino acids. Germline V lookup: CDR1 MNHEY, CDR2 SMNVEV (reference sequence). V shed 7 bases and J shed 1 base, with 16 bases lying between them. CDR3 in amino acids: CASKLQGGGNTEAFF. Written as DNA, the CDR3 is TGTGCCAGCAAATTGCAGGGAGGAGGGAACACTGAAGCTTTCTTT.

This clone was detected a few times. The CDR3 protein is CASSLSVAGKETQYF. The DNA for the CDR3 is TGTGCCAGCAGCTTATCAGTAGCGGGGAAAGAGACCCAGTACTTC. V usage is TRBV11-2 and J usage is TRBJ2-5; TRBD2 matches at 8 bases. From germline, CDR1 is SGHAT and CDR2 FQNNGV. The V segment lost 2 bases and the J segment 3 bases; nucleotides outside the gene matches: 5. This CDR3 spans 15 amino acids.

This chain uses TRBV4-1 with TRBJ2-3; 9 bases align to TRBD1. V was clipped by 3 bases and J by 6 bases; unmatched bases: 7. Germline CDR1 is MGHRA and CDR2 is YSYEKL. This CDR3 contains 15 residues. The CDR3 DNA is TGCGCCAGCAGCCATGGGGACAGGGAGGCCGATACGCAGTATTTT. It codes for CASSHGDREADTQYF.

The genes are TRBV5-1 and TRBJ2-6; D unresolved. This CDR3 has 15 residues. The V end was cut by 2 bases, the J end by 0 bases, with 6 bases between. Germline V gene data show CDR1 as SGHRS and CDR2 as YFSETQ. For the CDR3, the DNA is TGCGCCAGCAGCTTACAATACTCTGGGGCCAACGTCCTGACTTTC. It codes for CASSLQYSGANVLTF.

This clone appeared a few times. CDR3 nucleotides: TGTGCCAGCTCACCAAGCGGGCCCGCCGCGGGGCAGCCCCAGCATTTT. It specifies CASSPSGPAAGQPQHF. The rearrangement joins TRBV18 to TRBJ1-5; D not certain. Looked up from germline, CDR1 is KGHSH and CDR2 is LQKENI. V was shortened by 2 bases and J by 7 bases, with 18 bases between the two germline ends. The CDR3 is made up of 16 amino acids.

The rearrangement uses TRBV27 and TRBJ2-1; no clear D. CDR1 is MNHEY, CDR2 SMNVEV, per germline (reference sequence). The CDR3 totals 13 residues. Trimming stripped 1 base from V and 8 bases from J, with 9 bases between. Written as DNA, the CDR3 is TGTGCCAGCAGTTTATTTCCTAGTTATGAGCAGTTCTTC. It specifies CASSLFPSYEQFF.

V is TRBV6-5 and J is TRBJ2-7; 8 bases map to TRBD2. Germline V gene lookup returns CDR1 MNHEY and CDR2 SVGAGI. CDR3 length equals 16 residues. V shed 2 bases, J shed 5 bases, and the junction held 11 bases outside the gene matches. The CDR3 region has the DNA TGTGCCAGCAGTTACCTCCCGGGCGGGAGGTCCCACGAGCAGTACTTC. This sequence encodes CASSYLPGGRSHEQYF.

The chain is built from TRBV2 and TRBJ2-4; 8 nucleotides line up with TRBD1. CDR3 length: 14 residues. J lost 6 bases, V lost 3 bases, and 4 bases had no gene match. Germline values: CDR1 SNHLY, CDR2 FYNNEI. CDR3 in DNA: TGTGCCAGCAGTGAGGAGCAGGGGGCAAACATTCAGTACTTC. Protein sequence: CASSEEQGANIQYF.

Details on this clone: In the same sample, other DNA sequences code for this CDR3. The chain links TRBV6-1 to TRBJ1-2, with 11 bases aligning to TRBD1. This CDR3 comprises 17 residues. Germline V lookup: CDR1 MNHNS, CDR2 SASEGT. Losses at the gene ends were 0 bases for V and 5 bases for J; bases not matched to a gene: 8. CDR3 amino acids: CASSEAGQGGAAYGYTF. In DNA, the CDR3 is TGTGCCAGCAGTGAAGCGGGACAGGGGGGCGCCGCGTATGGCTACACCTTC.

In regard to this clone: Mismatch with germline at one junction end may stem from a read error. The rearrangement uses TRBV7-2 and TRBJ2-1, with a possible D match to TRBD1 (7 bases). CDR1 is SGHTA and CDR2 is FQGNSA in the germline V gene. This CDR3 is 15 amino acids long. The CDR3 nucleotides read TGTGCCAGCAGCTTTGGAGGGACAGCATACAATGAGCAGCTCTTC. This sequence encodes CASSFGGTAYNEQLF.